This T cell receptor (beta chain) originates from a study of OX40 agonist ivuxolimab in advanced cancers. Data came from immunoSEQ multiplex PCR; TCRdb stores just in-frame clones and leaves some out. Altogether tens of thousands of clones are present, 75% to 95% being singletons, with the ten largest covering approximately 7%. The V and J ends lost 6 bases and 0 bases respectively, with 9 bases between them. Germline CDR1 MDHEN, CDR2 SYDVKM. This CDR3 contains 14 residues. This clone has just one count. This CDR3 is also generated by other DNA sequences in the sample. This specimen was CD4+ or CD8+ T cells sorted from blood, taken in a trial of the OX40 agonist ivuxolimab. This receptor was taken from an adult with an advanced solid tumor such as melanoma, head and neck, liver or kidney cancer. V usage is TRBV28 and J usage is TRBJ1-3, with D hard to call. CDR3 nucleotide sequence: TGTGCCAGCAGCCTTGGGATCTCTGGAAACACCATATATTTT. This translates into CASSLGISGNTIYF.